The 27 T cell receptor beta chains in this list originate from one sample, sequenced in a study of blood T cell repertoires in COVID-19. Here immunoSEQ multiplex PCR was the method, and the copy in TCRdb shows in-frame clones only, minus some. This sample has just under 150,000 clones, with roughly nine tenths found just once. Sequenced sample: peripheral blood. The receptors derive from a human donor in a cohort sampled during active COVID-19.

V gene TRBV4-1 combines with J gene TRBJ2-3; D may be TRBD1 (6 bases). The CDR3 has 16 amino acids. Trimming pared 3 bases from V and 3 bases from J, leaving 16 bases between. The germline V gene has CDR1 MGHRA and CDR2 YSYEKL. Written as DNA, the CDR3 is TGCGCCAGCAGCCACCCCAACAGGGCAGGGACAGATACGCAGTATTTT. Residues: CASSHPNRAGTDTQYF.

The rearrangement links TRBV29-1 to TRBJ1-2, with TRBD1 matching over 8 bases. Germline CDR1 reads SQVTM; CDR2 reads ANQGSEA. Trimming took 7 bases from V and 4 from J; bases not matched to a gene: 8. This CDR3 is 13 amino acids long. The chain's CDR3 is CSGDGQGAYGYTF. For the CDR3, the DNA is TGCAGCGGGGATGGACAGGGCGCCTATGGCTACACCTTC.

This chain joins TRBV27 and TRBJ2-7; TRBD2 aligns across 8 bases. The CDR3 runs to 13 residues. Germline CDR1 and CDR2: MNHEY and SMNVEV (reference sequence). The junction had 5 bases not matched to a gene; V was cut back by 6 bases and J by 4 bases. The CDR3 DNA follows: TGTGCCAGCAGCCGGGGGGGTACTTACGAGCAGTACTTC. Protein product: CASSRGGTYEQYF.

The J gene is TRBJ2-7, the V gene TRBV2; 7 bases align to TRBD1. CDR3 length: 13 residues. Per germline, CDR1 SNHLY and CDR2 FYNNEI. The trim removed 9 bases at V and 1 base at J, leaving 6 bases unmatched. CDR3 bases: TGTGCCAGTGAAGGGACAGCATCCTACGAGCAGTACTTC. It is translated as CASEGTASYEQYF.

V gene TRBV27 combines with J gene TRBJ2-1; D is unclear. The CDR3 is 13 amino acids. With 5 bases removed from V and 4 bases from J, the gap between germline ends came to 9 bases. CDR1 and CDR2 from the germline V gene are MNHEY and SMNVEV (reference sequence). The CDR3 reads CASSLSQYNEQFF. The CDR3 coding sequence is TGTGCCAGCAGTCTGTCGCAGTACAATGAGCAGTTCTTC.

The rearrangement joins TRBV3-1 (or the pseudogene TRBV3-2) to TRBJ2-5; D may be TRBD2 (6 bases). The CDR3 length is 15 residues. Germline loops: CDR1 LGHDT, CDR2 YNNKEL (reference sequence). V lost 3 bases, J lost 5 bases, and 16 bases lay in between. CDR3 sequence: CASSQIFGSGETQYF. As DNA, the CDR3 is TGTGCCAGCAGCCAGATTTTTGGGAGCGGGGAGACCCAGTACTTC.

This clone appeared once. This chain links TRBV6-4 with TRBJ1-2, with D uncertain. Germline lookup yields CDR1 MRHNA and CDR2 SNTAGT. The V end was cut by 7 bases, the J end by 2 bases, with 8 bases between. The CDR3 length is 12 residues. The CDR3 is CASNRQNYGYTF. In DNA form, the CDR3 reads TGTGCCAGCAACAGACAAAACTATGGCTACACCTTC.

This clone has only one observation. The J gene is TRBJ2-1, the V gene TRBV2; no reliable D call. V dropped 3 bases and J dropped 7 bases, with 4 bases sitting between them. CDR3 length: 11 amino acids. Germline V gives CDR1 SNHLY, CDR2 FYNNEI. The CDR3 DNA sequence: TGTGCCAGCAGTGAGCTAAATGAGCAGTTCTTC. Protein: CASSELNEQFF.

V usage is TRBV7-6 and J usage is TRBJ2-6; TRBD1 agrees at 8 bases. CDR1 is SGHVS, CDR2 FNYEAQ, per germline. The CDR3 loop spans 17 amino acids. V lost 0 bases and J lost 1; bases outside the gene matches: 2. CDR3 loop: CASSLAQGASGANVLTF. The CDR3, as DNA: TGTGCCAGCAGCTTAGCCCAGGGGGCGTCTGGGGCCAACGTCCTGACTTTC.

The rearrangement uses TRBV9 and TRBJ1-3, with TRBD1 matching over 7 bases. This CDR3 is 16 amino acids long. J gave up 2 bases and V 1 base, and 6 bases lay outside the gene matches. From germline, CDR1 is SGDLS and CDR2 YYNGEE. The CDR3, as DNA: TGTGCCAGCAGCGTAAAGGGGGCGCGGACTGGAAACACCATATATTTT. It translates to CASSVKGARTGNTIYF. The full variable domain, its missing parts supplied by reference TRBV9 and TRBJ1-3, is DSGVTQTPKHLITATGQRVTLRCSPRSGDLSVYWYQQSLDQGLQFLIQYYNGEERAKGNILERFSAQQFPDLHSELNLSSLELGDSALYFCASSVKGARTGNTIYFGEGSWLTVV.

V and J are TRBV19 and TRBJ1-2; D possibly corresponds to TRBD1 (5 bases). The CDR3 spans 13 residues. V gave up 5 bases and J gave up 3 bases, with 10 bases separating them. Looked up from germline, CDR1 is LNHDA and CDR2 is SQIVND (reference sequence). This CDR3 reads CASSGAFHYGYTF. In nucleotides, the CDR3 is TGTGCCAGTAGTGGGGCCTTTCACTATGGCTACACCTTC.

The chain combines TRBV19 with TRBJ2-1; the match to TRBD1 covers 11 bases. J lost 8 bases, V lost 10 bases, and 16 bases had no gene match. Germline loops: CDR1 LNHDA, CDR2 SQIVND (reference sequence). This CDR3 contains 16 residues. Here the CDR3 reads CATKRLLGQGGDEQFF. Here the CDR3 DNA reads TGTGCCACCAAACGCTTATTGGGACAGGGGGGAGATGAGCAGTTCTTC.

This clone was recorded once. The rearrangement uses TRBV5-4 and TRBJ2-5, with 7 bases aligning to TRBD1. The CDR3 sequence is 13 residues long. Germline V gives CDR1 SGHNT, CDR2 YYREEE (reference sequence). Trimming took 5 bases from V and 5 from J; bases not matched to a gene: 6. CDR3 coding DNA: TGTGCCAGCAGTTCAGACAGGGATGAGACCCAGTACTTC. It yields the protein CASSSDRDETQYF.

The V gene is TRBV2, the J gene TRBJ2-2; 8 bases line up with TRBD2. This CDR3 comprises 15 residues. The germline V gene encodes CDR1 SNHLY and CDR2 FYNNEI. The V gene end was trimmed by 6 bases and the J gene end by 0 bases; junction bases not matched to a gene: 3. The CDR3 bases are TGTGCCAGCAGCTCACTAGCGGCGAACACCGGGGAGCTGTTTTTT. Translating it yields CASSSLAANTGELFF. The variable domain in full, with the rest retrieved from reference TRBV2 and TRBJ2-2, is EPEVTQTPSHQVTQMGQEVILRCVPISNHLYFYWYRQILGQKVEFLVSFYNNEISEKSEIFDDQFSVERPDGSNFTLKIRSTKLEDSAMYFCASSSLAANTGELFFGEGSRLTVL.

This chain joins TRBV6-5 and TRBJ1-1; 7 bases are a match to TRBD1. V was pared by 6 bases and J by 2 bases, with 6 bases of the junction left unmatched. The germline gives CDR1 MNHEY, CDR2 SVGAGI. CDR3 length equals 14 residues. The CDR3, as DNA: TGTGCCAGCAGAACGACAGGGTATAACACTGAAGCTTTCTTT. Its protein is CASRTTGYNTEAFF.

This clone was recorded once. This chain connects TRBV6-2 or TRBV6-3 to TRBJ1-5; 7 bases match TRBD1. This CDR3 has 15 residues. V shed 6 bases and J 0 bases; nucleotides not matched to a gene: 5. The germline CDR1 and CDR2 sequences are MNHEY and SVGEGT. CDR3 amino acids: CASSRGQYSNQPQHF. The CDR3 coding sequence is TGTGCCAGCAGCAGGGGACAGTATAGCAATCAGCCCCAGCATTTT.

The V call is TRBV5-4, the J call TRBJ2-7; D possibly corresponds to TRBD1 (5 bases). Per germline, CDR1 SGHNT and CDR2 YYREEE (reference sequence). The V end was cut by 5 bases, the J end by 3 bases, with 18 bases between. CDR3 length equals 15 residues. CDR3 loop: CASSRRGLFFYEQYF. The CDR3 DNA sequence: TGTGCCAGCAGTAGAAGGGGTCTCTTCTTCTACGAGCAGTACTTC.

The chain joins TRBV7-9 to TRBJ1-1, with TRBD1 matching 9 bases. Germline V gives CDR1 SEHNR, CDR2 FQNEAQ (reference sequence). The CDR3 has 15 residues. J was trimmed by 6 bases and V by 1 base; bases with no gene match: 6. CDR3 region: CASSLGDREYPEAFF. The CDR3 DNA follows: TGTGCCAGCAGCTTAGGGGACAGGGAATACCCTGAAGCTTTCTTT.

The V gene is TRBV5-1, the J gene TRBJ2-7, with D maybe TRBD1 (6 bases). CDR1 and CDR2 from the germline V gene are SGHRS and YFSETQ. This CDR3 contains 14 residues. V lost 2 bases, J lost 0 bases, and 9 bases lay in between. The CDR3 nucleotides are TGCGCCAGCAGCTTAGGACAGACCTCCTACGAGCAGTACTTC. Its protein product is CASSLGQTSYEQYF. The whole variable domain, filled in from reference TRBV5-1 and TRBJ2-7, reads KAGVTQTPRYLIKTRGQQVTLSCSPISGHRSVSWYQQTPGQGLQFLFEYFSETQRNKGNFPGRFSGRQFSNSRSEMNVSTLELGDSALYLCASSLGQTSYEQYFGPGTRLTVT.

J is TRBJ2-5 and V is TRBV12-3 or TRBV12-4; possibly TRBD2 for D (6 bases). The V and J ends lost 5 bases and 1 base respectively, with 8 bases between them. This CDR3 has 13 amino acids. The CDR3 DNA is TGTGCCAGCAGTGGGACTGGCCAAGAGACCCAGTACTTC. The encoded protein is CASSGTGQETQYF.

Details on this clone: At the DNA level, this CDR3 is encoded by other sequences in the same sample as well. This chain joins TRBV10-3 and TRBJ1-1; 7 bases are a match to TRBD1. This CDR3 has 14 amino acids. Germline CDR1 is ENHRY and CDR2 is SYGVKD. Germline trimming cut 0 bases from V and 4 bases from J; bases unmatched to any gene: 2. As DNA, the CDR3 is TGTGCCATCAGTGAGTCTAGGGGGCGCACTGAAGCTTTCTTT. Translating gives CAISESRGRTEAFF.

The chain recombines TRBV19 with TRBJ2-1; weak D call: TRBD2 (7 bases). The ends were cut back, 2 bases at V and 9 bases at J, with 14 bases in the middle. The CDR3 contains 14 residues. The germline V gene has CDR1 LNHDA and CDR2 SQIVND (reference sequence). The CDR3 loop reads CASSILGGLGEQFF. DNA of the CDR3: TGTGCCAGTAGTATATTGGGGGGGCTGGGTGAGCAGTTCTTC. Supplemented by reference TRBV19 and TRBJ2-1, the full variable domain reads DGGITQSPKYLFRKEGQNVTLSCEQNLNHDAMYWYRQDPGQGLRLIYYSQIVNDFQKGDIAEGYSVSREKKESFPLTVTSAQKNPTAFYLCASSILGGLGEQFFGPGTRLTVL.

This sequence joins TRBV5-1 and TRBJ1-2; D possibly corresponds to TRBD1 (5 bases). The V end lost 4 bases, the J end lost 3 bases, and 13 bases lay between the germline ends. Germline V gives CDR1 SGHRS, CDR2 YFSETQ. The CDR3 contains 14 residues. In DNA, the CDR3 is TGCGCCAGCAGCCGAGATACAGGAGACTATGGCTACACCTTC. This sequence encodes CASSRDTGDYGYTF.

Comment on this clone: The junction departs from the called germline gene at one end, perhaps through a read error. This chain connects TRBV7-7 to TRBJ1-2, with 10 bases identical to TRBD1. CDR3 size: 18 residues. Germline CDR1 SSHAT, CDR2 FNYEAQ (reference sequence). The CDR3 sequence: CASSFTGRDRGRCYGYTF. For the CDR3, the DNA is TGTGCTAGCAGCTTCACCGGCCGGGACAGGGGACGATGCTATGGCTACACCTTC. The full variable domain, rest sourced from reference TRBV7-7 and TRBJ1-2, is GAGVSQSPRYKVTKRGQDVTLRCDPISSHATLYWYQQALGQGPEFLTYFNYEAQPDKSGLPSDRFSAERPEGSISTLTIQRTEQRDSAMYRCASSFTGRDRGRCYGYTFGSGTRLTVV.

J is TRBJ2-3 and V is TRBV11-2; TRBD2 matches 8 bases. The germline gives CDR1 SGHAT, CDR2 FQNNGV. The CDR3 covers 15 residues. V trimming: 5 bases; J trimming: 2 bases; junction bases outside the gene matches: 6. The CDR3 loop is CASSTRGGPTDTQYF. CDR3 DNA sequence: TGTGCCAGCAGCACCCGGGGGGGCCCCACAGATACGCAGTATTTT.

The genes are TRBV6-5 and TRBJ1-3, with 7 bases matching TRBD1. The germline CDR1 and CDR2 sequences are MNHEY and SVGAGI. The CDR3 loop spans 16 amino acids. V was clipped by 4 bases and J by 2 bases; unmatched bases: 8. CDR3 coding DNA: TGTGCCAGCAGTTTGCTACAGGGGCCTACTGGAAACACCATATATTTT. It is translated as CASSLLQGPTGNTIYF.

The genes are TRBV5-6 and TRBJ2-3; TRBD2 is a possible D gene (6 bases). The CDR3 sequence is 14 residues long. Trimming left V 2 bases short and J 0 bases short, with 7 bases between. Germline CDR1 is SGHDT and CDR2 is YYEEEE. The CDR3 protein is CASSFSGSTDTQYF. The CDR3 DNA follows: TGTGCCAGCAGCTTTAGCGGAAGCACAGATACGCAGTATTTT.